This is a list of T cell receptor beta chains from one sample in a study of vaccination effects on CD4 cells after COVID-19. Only in-frame clones appear in the TCRdb table, and some are missing; sequencing was by immunoSEQ multiplex PCR. The table has about 16,000 clones, around 76% seen once. These receptors have no known antigen. The source material was CD4+ T cells from PBMCs cultured with HCoV-NL63 spike peptides, sampled after COVID-19 vaccination. The origin of the receptors is a human donor who received a COVID-19 vaccine. Both conserved end residues are trimmed from each CDR3.

V gene	J gene	CDR3 protein
TRBV6-4	TRBJ1-1	ASRGGWNTEAF
TRBV7-2	TRBJ2-3	ASSDRGRGSTDTQY
TRBV28	TRBJ2-7	ASSFAGGPYEQY
TRBV3-1/TRBV3-2	TRBJ1-1	ASSSVNTEAF
TRBV29-1	TRBJ2-1	SVDRGYNEQF
TRBV6-6	TRBJ1-5	ASRGDLSNQPQH
TRBV5-1	TRBJ1-1	ASSLWQGVAEAF
TRBV7-2	TRBJ1-4	ASREQPPEKLF
TRBV5-1	TRBJ1-5	ASSFGGANQPQH
TRBV14	TRBJ2-7	ASSPSSGQGYEQY
TRBV15	TRBJ2-5	ATSSISRRETQY
TRBV27	TRBJ2-7	ASSSRYGSKYEQY
TRBV5-4	TRBJ2-1	ASSPALGTSYNEQF
TRBV5-6	TRBJ1-2	ASSLGTGYGYT
TRBV4-1	TRBJ1-3	ASSQDRQGPGNTIY
TRBV19	TRBJ1-1	ASSIARNTEAF
TRBV30	TRBJ1-1	AWSEGWALNTEAF
TRBV12-3/TRBV12-4	TRBJ1-1	ASSQRNTEAF
TRBV10-3	TRBJ1-2	AISESFEKPYHGYT
TRBV12-3/TRBV12-4	TRBJ2-1	ASTKGGNEQF
TRBV3-1/TRBV3-2	TRBJ1-2	ASSPQGGQGGGYT
TRBV7-9	TRBJ1-1	ASTSKGGLNTEAF
TRBV3-1/TRBV3-2	TRBJ2-2	ASSQRGLAGGELF
TRBV28	TRBJ1-2	ASSRPGTAPRGYT
TRBV2	TRBJ2-7	ASRRDRRVGLAYLSYEQY
TRBV27	TRBJ2-1	ASGRDRGNEQF
TRBV2	TRBJ1-5	ASTVVGSPQH
TRBV3-1/TRBV3-2	TRBJ1-1	ASSQTPRGRTEAF
TRBV6-5	TRBJ2-1	ASSYSDRGYNEQF
TRBV20-1	TRBJ2-3	SASQRGFSTDTQY
TRBV5-1	TRBJ2-3	ASSISSTDTQY
TRBV7-9	TRBJ2-2	ASTSSSGLNTGELF
TRBV5-1	TRBJ1-6	ASSLGGQGNNSPLH
TRBV19	TRBJ1-2	ASGTGLNYGYT
TRBV19	TRBJ1-2	ATVGRDSGYT
TRBV18	TRBJ2-1	ASSSPDRSLYNEQF
TRBV7-8	TRBJ1-1	ASSIIQGTEAF
TRBV28	TRBJ2-1	ASSPSPVGGTSGRGVNEQF
TRBV5-8	TRBJ2-7	ASSSPGRYYEQY
TRBV23-1	TRBJ1-1	ASSQSTAGGANTEAF
TRBV7-8	TRBJ1-1	ASSLSGGTGPAF
TRBV19	TRBJ1-1	ASSMGVGQGNTEAF
TRBV29-1	TRBJ1-2	SVDVGAANYGYT
TRBV19	TRBJ1-2	ASSIGVLTSIYGYT
TRBV18	TRBJ2-7	ASSRRLEDEQY
TRBV9	TRBJ1-3	ASSPLGSGNTIY
TRBV7-8	TRBJ1-2	ASSLETPLGWDQGLGYT
TRBV19	TRBJ2-7	ASSLGPPYEQY
TRBV7-2	TRBJ2-3	ASTPGGDTQY
TRBV19	TRBJ1-4	ASSIMGQGGEKLF
TRBV2	TRBJ1-2	ASTYRSNYGYT
TRBV15	TRBJ2-1	ATSRGNGEQF
TRBV18	TRBJ1-2	ASSPTGEVGYT
TRBV4-3	TRBJ1-2	ASSQDATGGGGYT
TRBV6-1	TRBJ2-1	ASSEAFWGASSYNEQF
TRBV5-4	TRBJ2-3	ASSLGTSGTVDTQY
TRBV2	TRBJ2-2	ASSDRGNTGELF